This TCR beta chain was obtained from a study of blood T cells in healthy people across ages. Next came a second PCR, run for about 7 to 12 cycles, which used a sample-barcoded 5' primer along with a J-beta primer mix. MiXCR, applied by TCRdb to the 5' RACE reads, yields one record per CDR3 protein. Of over 1,200,000 distinct CDR3 sequences in the sample, 55% to 75% are singletons; the top ten hold about 6.7%. Sequenced input: blood. The TCR was taken from a man aged 18 to 30 in good health.

The CDR3 is CASSLMNGTGMNIQYF. The CDR3 region has the DNA TGTGCCAGCAGCTTAATGAACGGGACAGGGATGAACATTCAGTACTTC. The chain uses TRBV7-2 and TRBJ2-4; 9 positions match TRBD1. There are 16 residues in the CDR3. Germline V gives CDR1 SGHTA, CDR2 FQGNSA. Germline trimming cut 2 bases from V and 7 bases from J; bases unmatched to any gene: 9.